The 12 T cell receptor beta chains in this list originate from one sample, sequenced in a study of shared clonotypes between healthy human individuals. The table came from immunoSEQ multiplex PCR; TCRdb's copy has only in-frame clones and leaves some out. The data contain about 470,000 clones, roughly 83% of them seen just once; the ten biggest clones take up approximately 13%. The source material was PBMCs. The receptor set was obtained from a woman in her 40s in good health. Some clones in this sample may be carry-over from other donors' samples.

This clone was recorded many times. The chain combines TRBV7-2 with TRBJ2-2; no reliable D call. This CDR3 region has 13 residues. The V end was cut by 4 bases, the J end by 6 bases, with 9 bases between. Germline V gene data show CDR1 as SGHTA and CDR2 as FQGNSA. CDR3 coding DNA: TGTGCCAGCAGCTCTTATTCCGCCGGGGAGCTGTTTTTT. Protein product: CASSSYSAGELFF.

This chain uses TRBV5-4 with TRBJ2-2, with D unresolved. Trimming left V 0 bases short and J 4 bases short, with 4 bases between. In germline, CDR1 is SGHNT, CDR2 YYREEE (reference sequence). The CDR3 consists of 13 residues. CDR3 amino acids: CASSLDFTGELFF. The CDR3 DNA reads as TGTGCCAGCAGCTTGGACTTCACCGGGGAGCTGTTTTTT.

The chain recombines TRBV7-2 with TRBJ2-5; the match to TRBD2 covers 7 bases. From germline, CDR1 is SGHTA and CDR2 FQGNSA. With V trimmed by 3 bases and J by 2 bases, 9 bases remained unmatched. This CDR3 region has 16 residues. The CDR3: CASSLFAGVFQETQYF. CDR3 nucleotide sequence: TGTGCCAGCAGCTTGTTTGCGGGAGTATTTCAAGAGACCCAGTACTTC.

The chain employs TRBV5-8 and TRBJ2-7; TRBD1 matches 9 bases. J lost 3 bases, V lost 4 bases, and 5 bases had no gene match. This CDR3 is built from 14 residues. Germline loops: CDR1 SGHTS, CDR2 YDEGEE. DNA of the CDR3: TGTGCCAGCAGCCCCAGGGACAGGGTCTACGAGCAGTACTTC. It yields the protein CASSPRDRVYEQYF.

This clone was detected a few times. The CDR3 sequence: CASSAIGDYAEQFF. The CDR3 region has the DNA TGTGCCAGCAGCGCAATCGGGGACTACGCAGAGCAGTTCTTC. The V gene is TRBV9, the J gene TRBJ2-1; TRBD2 matches at 7 bases. The CDR3 consists of 14 residues. Germline V gene lookup returns CDR1 SGDLS and CDR2 YYNGEE. Trimming took 3 bases from V and 10 from J; bases not matched to a gene: 10.

The chain is built from TRBV5-1 and TRBJ2-1, with 11 nucleotides matching TRBD2. The CDR3 totals 15 residues. The V segment lost 3 bases and the J segment 4 bases; nucleotides outside the gene matches: 3. Germline CDR1 reads SGHRS; CDR2 reads YFSETQ. CDR3 in DNA: TGCGCCAGCAGCTCGACTAGCGGGAAATACAATGAGCAGTTCTTC. Its translation is CASSSTSGKYNEQFF.

The chain recombines TRBV6-6 with TRBJ2-7; 7 bases are a match to TRBD2. The length of the CDR3 is 16 residues. Unmatched junction bases numbered 9, after V lost 2 bases and J lost 2 bases. The germline V gene encodes CDR1 MNHNY and CDR2 SVGAGI (reference sequence). The DNA of the CDR3 is TGTGCCAGCAGTTACAGCTACGGCGGGAGCACCTACGAGCAGTACTTC. It translates to CASSYSYGGSTYEQYF.

This clone was found once. The genes are TRBV28 and TRBJ2-5; TRBD2 agrees at 9 bases. The CDR3 length is 14 residues. J gave up 4 bases and V 3 bases, and 3 bases lay outside the gene matches. CDR1 is MDHEN, CDR2 SYDVKM, per germline. CDR3 sequence reads: CASSFSGSRETQYF. In DNA, the CDR3 is TGTGCCAGCAGTTTTAGCGGGAGCCGAGAGACCCAGTACTTC. The whole variable domain, filled in from reference TRBV28 and TRBJ2-5, reads DVKVTQSSRYLVKRTGEKVFLECVQDMDHENMFWYRQDPGLGLRLIYFSYDVKMKEKGDIPEGYSVSREKKERFSLILESASTNQTSMYLCASSFSGSRETQYFGPGTRLLVL.

This clone showed up just a few times. The genes are TRBV7-3 and TRBJ2-1; the D gene is possibly TRBD2 (5 bases). This CDR3 is 13 amino acids long. Germline V gene sequence: CDR1 SGHTA, CDR2 FQGTGA. Trimming took off 4 bases at V and 7 bases at J, with 11 bases between the two ends. The chain's CDR3 is CASSSPRENEQFF. The CDR3 DNA sequence: TGTGCCAGCAGCTCCCCTAGGGAGAATGAGCAGTTCTTC.

The chain links TRBV18 to TRBJ1-1, with 8 bases matching TRBD1. V was clipped by 5 bases and J by 1 base; unmatched bases: 6. The CDR3 spans 15 residues. CDR1 and CDR2 from the germline V gene are KGHSH and LQKENI. The CDR3 coding sequence is TGTGCCAGCTCATTTGACAGGGGTCGGAACACTGAAGCTTTCTTT. This encodes CASSFDRGRNTEAFF.

The chain uses TRBV30 and TRBJ2-1; the match to TRBD2 covers 10 bases. The length of the CDR3 is 14 residues. The trim removed 4 bases at V and 7 bases at J, leaving 7 bases unmatched. Germline CDR1 is GTSNPN and CDR2 is SVGIG (reference sequence). The CDR3 protein is CAWNLAGVRNEQFF. CDR3 nucleotides: TGTGCCTGGAACCTAGCGGGAGTAAGAAATGAGCAGTTCTTC.

The J gene is TRBJ2-3, the V gene TRBV19, with TRBD2 matching over 12 bases. Germline V gene sequence: CDR1 LNHDA, CDR2 SQIVND (reference sequence). CDR3 length: 24 residues. After removal of 3 bases from V and 0 bases from J, the junction contained 25 bases not matched to a gene. For the CDR3, the DNA is TGTGCCAGTAGTATCATCAGGCTCGGGCAGGGTCGACTAGCGGGAGCTACTAGCACAGATACGCAGTATTTT. Residues: CASSIIRLGQGRLAGATSTDTQYF.